This TCR beta chain was profiled in a study of T cell changes during pregnancy in multiple sclerosis. From germline, CDR1 is SGDLS and CDR2 YYNGEE. V lost 1 base and J 7 bases, leaving 14 bases between the germline ends. The CDR3 has 14 residues. The method was immunoSEQ multiplex PCR; TCRdb's version includes in-frame clones alone and lacks a portion of them. The data hold 25,000 to 30,000 clones, with about 84% observed a single time. Sequences were derived from CD8+ T cells from peripheral blood mononuclear cells, sampled after pregnancy. V and J are TRBV9 and TRBJ1-2, with D maybe TRBD1 (6 bases). The origin of this receptor is a female donor with multiple sclerosis, enrolled in a pregnancy study. The CDR3 sequence: CASSVLGTLGGYTF. For the CDR3, the DNA is TGTGCCAGCAGCGTACTCGGGACATTGGGTGGCTACACCTTC. Variable domain in full (rest from reference TRBV9 and TRBJ1-2): DSGVTQTPKHLITATGQRVTLRCSPRSGDLSVYWYQQSLDQGLQFLIQYYNGEERAKGNILERFSAQQFPDLHSELNLSSLELGDSALYFCASSVLGTLGGYTFGSGTRLTVV.